Listed below are T cell receptor beta chains from one sample, sequenced in a study of blood T cell repertoires in COVID-19. Clones were sequenced by immunoSEQ multiplex PCR, and TCRdb holds only the in-frame ones, with some missing. The data contain 220,000 or so clones, 80% to 90% of them singletons. The sequencing input was peripheral blood. These receptors came from a man aged 50 to 60 who had recovered from COVID-19. Both conserved end residues are part of each CDR3. Fields, in order: CDR3 protein, CDR3 DNA, D gene, V gene, J gene, clone size. A D gene is named only where the DNA matches it firmly. Clone size is shown for a subset of rows, as once, few, many or a class of expanded clone.

CDR3aa: CASSSRGSYNEQFF; CDR3nt: TGTGCCAGCAGTTCTCGCGGCAGCTACAATGAGCAGTTCTTC; d_gene: -; v_gene: TRBV28; j_gene: TRBJ2-1; abundance: -
CDR3aa: CASSQISGHSTDTQYF; CDR3nt: TGTGCCAGCTCCCAAATTAGCGGGCATAGCACAGATACGCAGTATTTT; d_gene: TRBD2; v_gene: TRBV18; j_gene: TRBJ2-3; abundance: -
CDR3aa: CASSLPSGANVLTF; CDR3nt: TGTGCCAGCAGCTTACCATCCGGGGCCAACGTCCTGACTTTC; d_gene: -; v_gene: TRBV13; j_gene: TRBJ2-6; abundance: -
CDR3aa: CASRQGASYEQYF; CDR3nt: TGTGCCAGTCGACAGGGGGCCTCCTACGAGCAGTACTTC; d_gene: TRBD1; v_gene: TRBV28; j_gene: TRBJ2-7; abundance: -
CDR3aa: CASSGGTGGGQPQHF; CDR3nt: TGTGCCAGCTCCGGAGGGACAGGGGGCGGTCAGCCCCAGCATTTT; d_gene: TRBD1; v_gene: TRBV18; j_gene: TRBJ1-5; abundance: -
CDR3aa: CALGGEALNQPQHF; CDR3nt: TGTGCTTTAGGGGGGGAGGCCCTCAATCAGCCCCAGCATTTT; d_gene: -; v_gene: TRBV19; j_gene: TRBJ1-5; abundance: -
CDR3aa: CASLGQYNEQFF; CDR3nt: TGCGCCAGCCTGGGCCAATACAATGAGCAGTTCTTC; d_gene: -; v_gene: TRBV10-2; j_gene: TRBJ2-1; abundance: once
CDR3aa: CASSLGSGPSGNQPQHF; CDR3nt: TGTGCCAGCAGCTTAGGGAGCGGACCCTCGGGCAATCAGCCCCAGCATTTT; d_gene: -; v_gene: TRBV7-9; j_gene: TRBJ1-5; abundance: -
CDR3aa: CASSIIQGAVPDGYTF; CDR3nt: TGCGCCAGCAGCATAATACAGGGGGCGGTTCCGGATGGCTACACCTTC; d_gene: TRBD1; v_gene: TRBV5-1; j_gene: TRBJ1-2; abundance: -
CDR3aa: CASSQVSGRGTVVSYNEQFF; CDR3nt: TGCGCCAGCAGCCAAGTAAGCGGGAGGGGAACGGTAGTATCCTACAATGAGCAGTTCTTC; d_gene: TRBD2; v_gene: TRBV4-1; j_gene: TRBJ2-1; abundance: few
CDR3aa: CASKQGQGLYNEQFF; CDR3nt: TGTGCCAGCAAACAGGGACAGGGCCTCTACAATGAGCAGTTCTTC; d_gene: TRBD1; v_gene: TRBV6-5; j_gene: TRBJ2-1; abundance: -
CDR3aa: CASSLRQSSYNEQFF; CDR3nt: TGCGCCAGCAGCTTGCGACAAAGCTCCTACAATGAGCAGTTCTTC; d_gene: -; v_gene: TRBV5-1; j_gene: TRBJ2-1; abundance: -
CDR3aa: CASSTGAGVTYNEQFF; CDR3nt: TGTGCCAGTAGTACAGGAGCGGGGGTCACCTACAATGAGCAGTTCTTC; d_gene: TRBD2; v_gene: TRBV19; j_gene: TRBJ2-1; abundance: -
CDR3aa: CASSRTGTSGRIEQYF; CDR3nt: TGCGCCAGCAGTCGAACCGGGACTAGCGGGAGAATTGAGCAGTACTTC; d_gene: TRBD2; v_gene: TRBV5-1; j_gene: TRBJ2-7; abundance: -
CDR3aa: CASRPNGKGQGGREQYF; CDR3nt: TGTGCCAGCAGGCCCAACGGAAAAGGACAGGGTGGGCGCGAGCAGTACTTC; d_gene: TRBD1; v_gene: TRBV28; j_gene: TRBJ2-7; abundance: -
CDR3aa: CAWSTQGWSYNSPLHF; CDR3nt: TGTGCCTGGAGTACGCAGGGGTGGTCCTATAATTCACCCCTCCACTTT; d_gene: -; v_gene: TRBV30; j_gene: TRBJ1-6; abundance: -
CDR3aa: CASSDPRTKNIQYF; CDR3nt: TGTGCCAGCAGTGACCCGAGGACCAAAAACATTCAGTACTTC; d_gene: -; v_gene: TRBV25-1; j_gene: TRBJ2-4; abundance: -
CDR3aa: CASSIAASIDTQYF; CDR3nt: TGTGCCAGCAGTATAGCGGCGTCTATAGATACGCAGTATTTT; d_gene: -; v_gene: TRBV2; j_gene: TRBJ2-3; abundance: -
CDR3aa: CASSQGTSGRQADTQYF; CDR3nt: TGTGCCAGCAGCCAAGGGACTAGCGGGAGGCAGGCAGATACGCAGTATTTT; d_gene: TRBD2; v_gene: TRBV4-2; j_gene: TRBJ2-3; abundance: -
CDR3aa: CAISGQTNNEQFF; CDR3nt: TGTGCCATCAGTGGACAGACGAACAATGAGCAGTTCTTC; d_gene: -; v_gene: TRBV10-3; j_gene: TRBJ2-1; abundance: -
CDR3aa: CSVDGQGGNTEAFF; CDR3nt: TGCAGCGTTGATGGACAGGGGGGGAACACTGAAGCTTTCTTT; d_gene: TRBD1; v_gene: TRBV29-1; j_gene: TRBJ1-1; abundance: -
CDR3aa: CASSLGAGTLYTTDTQYF; CDR3nt: TGTGCCAGCAGCTTGGGAGCGGGAACCCTATACACCACAGATACGCAGTATTTT; d_gene: TRBD2; v_gene: TRBV5-8; j_gene: TRBJ2-3; abundance: -
CDR3aa: CASSKGLAGDSDTQYF; CDR3nt: TGCGCCAGCAGCAAGGGACTAGCGGGAGACTCAGATACGCAGTATTTT; d_gene: TRBD2; v_gene: TRBV5-1; j_gene: TRBJ2-3; abundance: -
CDR3aa: CASSLLKGRSGRQETQYF; CDR3nt: TGTGCCAGCAGCTTACTAAAGGGGAGAAGCGGGAGACAAGAGACCCAGTACTTC; d_gene: TRBD2; v_gene: TRBV11-2; j_gene: TRBJ2-5; abundance: -
CDR3aa: CASRVQGRDQPQHF; CDR3nt: TGTGCCAGCAGGGTACAGGGGCGAGATCAGCCCCAGCATTTT; d_gene: TRBD1; v_gene: TRBV2; j_gene: TRBJ1-5; abundance: -
CDR3aa: CASNPGTSSYEQYF; CDR3nt: TGTGCCAGCAACCCCGGGACTTCGTCCTACGAGCAGTACTTC; d_gene: -; v_gene: TRBV6-6; j_gene: TRBJ2-7; abundance: once
CDR3aa: CASSPGGNQPQHF; CDR3nt: TGTGCCAGCTCACCGGGGGGGAATCAGCCCCAGCATTTT; d_gene: -; v_gene: TRBV18; j_gene: TRBJ1-5; abundance: -
CDR3aa: CASSPPAGDEARPQHF; CDR3nt: TGTGCCAGCAGCCCACCGGCAGGGGACGAGGCGCGGCCCCAGCATTTT; d_gene: -; v_gene: TRBV28; j_gene: TRBJ1-5; abundance: -
CDR3aa: CASSLLEGRGHEQYF; CDR3nt: TGTGCCAGCAGCTTACTGGAGGGAAGGGGCCACGAGCAGTACTTC; d_gene: -; v_gene: TRBV11-2; j_gene: TRBJ2-7; abundance: -
CDR3aa: CASRRTSGSFTDTQYF; CDR3nt: TGTGCCAGCAGGAGGACTAGCGGGAGTTTCACAGATACGCAGTATTTT; d_gene: TRBD2; v_gene: TRBV2; j_gene: TRBJ2-3; abundance: -
CDR3aa: CASSEMPGQGYEQYF; CDR3nt: TGTGCCAGCAGCGAGATGCCGGGACAGGGGTACGAGCAGTACTTC; d_gene: TRBD1; v_gene: TRBV7-2; j_gene: TRBJ2-7; abundance: -
CDR3aa: CASRKLFNTGELFF; CDR3nt: TGTGCCAGCAGGAAACTATTCAACACCGGGGAGCTGTTTTTT; d_gene: -; v_gene: TRBV2; j_gene: TRBJ2-2; abundance: -
CDR3aa: CAWNPRGLGEKLFF; CDR3nt: TGTGCCTGGAATCCTCGAGGGCTCGGAGAAAAACTGTTTTTT; d_gene: -; v_gene: TRBV30; j_gene: TRBJ1-4; abundance: -
CDR3aa: CASSPPSGTALYEQYF; CDR3nt: TGCGCCAGCAGCCCTCCGAGTGGGACAGCCCTCTACGAGCAGTACTTC; d_gene: TRBD1; v_gene: TRBV5-1; j_gene: TRBJ2-7; abundance: -
CDR3aa: CASSLGYGELFF; CDR3nt: TGTGCCAGCAGCTTAGGCTACGGGGAGCTGTTTTTT; d_gene: -; v_gene: TRBV7-9; j_gene: TRBJ2-2; abundance: -
CDR3aa: CASSSRLRNTGELFF; CDR3nt: TGTGCCAGCAGCTCCCGTTTGCGTAACACCGGGGAGCTGTTTTTT; d_gene: -; v_gene: TRBV7-9; j_gene: TRBJ2-2; abundance: -
CDR3aa: CASSYTYLAGASEQYF; CDR3nt: TGTGCCAGCAGCTACACGTACCTAGCGGGAGCGAGTGAGCAGTACTTC; d_gene: TRBD2; v_gene: TRBV6-5; j_gene: TRBJ2-7; abundance: -
CDR3aa: CASSPTGTAYLSGNTIYF; CDR3nt: TGCGCCAGCAGCCCCACCGGGACAGCGTACCTCTCTGGAAACACCATATATTTT; d_gene: TRBD1; v_gene: TRBV5-1; j_gene: TRBJ1-3; abundance: -
CDR3aa: CASAQGAEGNTIYF; CDR3nt: TGCGCCAGCGCACAGGGGGCGGAAGGAAACACCATATATTTT; d_gene: TRBD1; v_gene: TRBV5-1; j_gene: TRBJ1-3; abundance: -
CDR3aa: CASSPGLQETQYF; CDR3nt: TGTGCCAGCAGCCCCGGACTGCAAGAGACCCAGTACTTC; d_gene: -; v_gene: TRBV21-1; j_gene: TRBJ2-5; abundance: -
CDR3aa: CASSLQGGIEKLFF; CDR3nt: TGTGCCAGTAGTCTACAGGGGGGGATTGAAAAACTGTTTTTT; d_gene: TRBD1; v_gene: TRBV19; j_gene: TRBJ1-4; abundance: -
CDR3aa: CSASGLINSYNSPLHF; CDR3nt: TGCAGTGCTAGTGGGCTTATTAACTCCTATAATTCACCCCTCCACTTT; d_gene: -; v_gene: TRBV20-1; j_gene: TRBJ1-6; abundance: -
CDR3aa: CASSSIGGTGGNTIYF; CDR3nt: TGTGCCAGCAGCTCGATCGGAGGGACGGGAGGAAACACCATATATTTT; d_gene: -; v_gene: TRBV7-8; j_gene: TRBJ1-3; abundance: -
CDR3aa: CASSRLRDLGETQYF; CDR3nt: TGTGCCAGCTCCCGCCTGCGGGATTTGGGGGAGACCCAGTACTTC; d_gene: -; v_gene: TRBV18; j_gene: TRBJ2-5; abundance: -
CDR3aa: CASSNLLPGTSSNEQFF; CDR3nt: TGTGCCAGCAGCAATCTACTCCCCGGGACTAGTTCAAATGAGCAGTTCTTC; d_gene: -; v_gene: TRBV21-1; j_gene: TRBJ2-1; abundance: -
CDR3aa: CASSQYRAGNEQYF; CDR3nt: TGTGCCAGCAGCCAATACAGGGCCGGCAACGAGCAGTACTTC; d_gene: -; v_gene: TRBV14; j_gene: TRBJ2-7; abundance: -
CDR3aa: CASSVRDRGPDTQYF; CDR3nt: TGTGCCAGCAGCGTGAGGGACAGGGGACCAGATACGCAGTATTTT; d_gene: TRBD1; v_gene: TRBV9; j_gene: TRBJ2-3; abundance: -
CDR3aa: CAWSASGWGDKNIQYF; CDR3nt: TGTGCCTGGAGTGCTAGCGGGTGGGGGGACAAAAACATTCAGTACTTC; d_gene: TRBD2; v_gene: TRBV30; j_gene: TRBJ2-4; abundance: once
CDR3aa: CASSGHTGELFF; CDR3nt: TGTGCCAGCAGCGGGCACACCGGGGAGCTGTTTTTT; d_gene: -; v_gene: TRBV11-3; j_gene: TRBJ2-2; abundance: -
CDR3aa: CSVRHEVRNEQFF; CDR3nt: TGCAGCGTGAGACACGAAGTACGGAATGAGCAGTTCTTC; d_gene: -; v_gene: TRBV29-1; j_gene: TRBJ2-1; abundance: -
CDR3aa: CASRPPGLLAQFF; CDR3nt: TGTGCCAGCAGACCTCCAGGGTTGCTTGCGCAGTTCTTC; d_gene: -; v_gene: TRBV6-5; j_gene: TRBJ2-1; abundance: -
CDR3aa: CSVERDRQETQYF; CDR3nt: TGCAGCGTTGAACGGGACAGGCAAGAGACCCAGTACTTC; d_gene: TRBD1; v_gene: TRBV29-1; j_gene: TRBJ2-5; abundance: -
CDR3aa: CASSSGTGGRETQYF; CDR3nt: TGCGCCAGCAGCTCCGGGACAGGGGGCCGGGAGACCCAGTACTTC; d_gene: TRBD1; v_gene: TRBV5-1; j_gene: TRBJ2-5; abundance: -
CDR3aa: CASSRDYEQFF; CDR3nt: TGTGCCAGCAGCCGCGATTATGAGCAGTTCTTC; d_gene: -; v_gene: TRBV7-9; j_gene: TRBJ2-1; abundance: -